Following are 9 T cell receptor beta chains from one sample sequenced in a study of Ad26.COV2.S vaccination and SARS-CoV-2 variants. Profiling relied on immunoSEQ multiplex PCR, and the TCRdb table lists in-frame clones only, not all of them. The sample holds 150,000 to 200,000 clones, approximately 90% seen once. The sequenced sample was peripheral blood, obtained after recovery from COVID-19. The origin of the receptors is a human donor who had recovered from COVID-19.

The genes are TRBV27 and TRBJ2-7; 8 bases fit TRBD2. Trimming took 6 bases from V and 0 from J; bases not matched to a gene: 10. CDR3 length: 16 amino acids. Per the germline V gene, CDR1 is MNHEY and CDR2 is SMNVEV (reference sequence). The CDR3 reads CASSPASGPSSYEQYF. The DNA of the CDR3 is TGTGCCAGCAGCCCAGCTAGCGGGCCAAGCTCCTACGAGCAGTACTTC.

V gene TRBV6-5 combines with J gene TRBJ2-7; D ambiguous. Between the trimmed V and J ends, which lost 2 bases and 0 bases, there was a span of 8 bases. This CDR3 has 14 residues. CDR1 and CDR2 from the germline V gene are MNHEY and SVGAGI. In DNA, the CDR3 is TGTGCCAGCAGTTACAACGGCGTCTCCTACGAGCAGTACTTC. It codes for CASSYNGVSYEQYF.

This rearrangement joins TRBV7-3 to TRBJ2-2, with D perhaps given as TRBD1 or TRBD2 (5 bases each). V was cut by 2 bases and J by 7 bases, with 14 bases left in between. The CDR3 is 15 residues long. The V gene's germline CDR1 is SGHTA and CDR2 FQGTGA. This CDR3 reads CASSLQGMGSGELFF. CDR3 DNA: TGTGCCAGCAGCTTACAGGGAATGGGGAGCGGGGAGCTGTTTTTT.

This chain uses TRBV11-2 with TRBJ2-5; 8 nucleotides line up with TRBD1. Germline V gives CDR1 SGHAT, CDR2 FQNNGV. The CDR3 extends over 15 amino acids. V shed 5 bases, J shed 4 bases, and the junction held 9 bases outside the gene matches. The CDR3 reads CASSPHRQGRETQYF. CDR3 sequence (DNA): TGTGCCAGCAGCCCTCATCGACAGGGGAGAGAGACCCAGTACTTC. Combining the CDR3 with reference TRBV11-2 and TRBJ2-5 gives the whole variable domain EAGVAQSPRYKIIEKRQSVAFWCNPISGHATLYWYQQILGQGPKLLIQFQNNGVVDDSQLPKDRFSAERLKGVDSTLKIQPAKLEDSAVYLCASSPHRQGRETQYFGPGTRLLVL.

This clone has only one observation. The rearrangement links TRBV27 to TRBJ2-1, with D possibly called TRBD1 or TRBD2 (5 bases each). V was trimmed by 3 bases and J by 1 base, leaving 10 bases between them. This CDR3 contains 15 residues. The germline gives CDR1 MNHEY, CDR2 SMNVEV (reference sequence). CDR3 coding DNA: TGTGCCAGCAGTTTGGGGGACCCGTCCTACAATGAGCAGTTCTTC. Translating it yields CASSLGDPSYNEQFF.

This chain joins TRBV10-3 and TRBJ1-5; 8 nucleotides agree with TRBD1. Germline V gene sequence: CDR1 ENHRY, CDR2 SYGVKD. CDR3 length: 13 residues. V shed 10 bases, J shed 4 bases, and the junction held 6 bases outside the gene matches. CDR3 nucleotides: TGTGCCACCACAGGGGGAGAAAATCAGCCCCAGCATTTT. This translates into CATTGGENQPQHF.

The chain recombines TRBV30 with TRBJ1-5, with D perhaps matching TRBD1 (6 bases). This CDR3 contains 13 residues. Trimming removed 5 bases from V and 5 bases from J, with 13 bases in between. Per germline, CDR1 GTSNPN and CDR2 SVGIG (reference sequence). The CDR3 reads CAWATGFDQPQHF. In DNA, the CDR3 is TGTGCCTGGGCTACAGGGTTTGATCAGCCCCAGCATTTT. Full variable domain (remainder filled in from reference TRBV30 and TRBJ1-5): SQTIHQWPATLVQPVGSPLSLECTVEGTSNPNLYWYRQAAGRGLQLLFYSVGIGQISSEVPQNLSASRPQDRQFILSSKKLLLSDSGFYLCAWATGFDQPQHFGDGTRLSIL.

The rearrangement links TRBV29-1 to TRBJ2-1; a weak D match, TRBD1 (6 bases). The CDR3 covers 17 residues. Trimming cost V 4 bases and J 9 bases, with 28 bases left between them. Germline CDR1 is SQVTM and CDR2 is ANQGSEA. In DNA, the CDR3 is TGCAGCGTTGTACAGGGCATTAGCCCCCTTCTACAGGTTGAGCAGTTCTTC. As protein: CSVVQGISPLLQVEQFF.

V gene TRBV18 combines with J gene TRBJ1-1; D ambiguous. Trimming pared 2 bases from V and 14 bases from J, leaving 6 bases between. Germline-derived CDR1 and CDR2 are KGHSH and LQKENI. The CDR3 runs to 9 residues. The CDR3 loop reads CASSPGLFF. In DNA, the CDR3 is TGTGCCAGCTCACCAGGGCTGTTCTTT.